This TCR beta chain was sequenced during a study of blood T cell repertoires in COVID-19. Overall study context: Some COVID-19 samples were acute and others convalescent; all came from the United States, Italy and Spain. Sources were T cells, B-cell-depleted T cells, or PBMCs; the material itself was cDNA or gDNA.

Original processing methods: Amplifying reference gene primers gave estimates of nucleated cell counts. Using immunoSEQ multiplex PCR, the repertoire was profiled, and TCRdb retains in-frame clones only, with some absent. V, J and clone size are those of that table, while D and trimming were read from the DNA. The profile covers around 95,000 clones, with over 65% appearing a single time and about 13% taken by the ten largest. CDR3 size: 16 residues. Germline values: CDR1 LGHNT, CDR2 FRNRAP. The junction had 4 bases not matched to a gene; V was cut back by 5 bases and J by 3 bases. The specimen sequenced was peripheral blood. This sequence was found in a human donor in a cohort sampled during active COVID-19. The chain is built from TRBV12-5 and TRBJ2-2; 12 bases align to TRBD2. The CDR3, as DNA: TGTGCTAGTGGTAGACGACTAGCGGGAGACACCGGGGAGCTGTTTTTT. This codes for CASGRRLAGDTGELFF.